This T cell receptor beta chain was found in a study of T cells in Graves' hyperthyroidism and ophthalmopathy. Thyroid ultrasound and orbital computed tomography, with clinical symptoms and serum thyroxine and TRAb, informed diagnoses. The CDR3 sequence is 14 residues long. Trimming pared 0 bases from V and 4 bases from J, leaving 11 bases between. Germline V CDR1 and CDR2: SGHNT, YYREEE (reference sequence). Amplified regions were TCR beta CDR3 sequences from RNA transcripts. The TCR CDR3 first-round RT-PCR relied on the HTBI primer set. TCRdb re-derived calls from the multiplex PCR reads in MiXCR, one entry per CDR3 protein. Here the sample spans around 400,000 distinct CDR3 sequences, roughly 15% being singletons.

Specimen: blood. The chain uses TRBV5-4 and TRBJ2-7; tentatively, D is TRBD1 or TRBD2 (6 bases each). This TCR derives from an older woman with Graves' ophthalmopathy. The CDR3 DNA reads as TGTGCCAGCAGCTTGGAGACTAGGGGGTACGAGCAGTACTTC. It yields the protein CASSLETRGYEQYF.